This T cell receptor (beta chain) was sequenced in a study of CD8+CD57+ T cells in acquired aplastic anemia. The CDR3 consists of 16 residues. Trimming removed 2 bases at V and 5 bases at J, with 15 bases between. Germline CDR1 reads MNHEY; CDR2 reads SVGEGT. Genomic DNA provided the template from which TCR beta VDJ and CDR3 profiles were obtained. TCRdb recomputed calls from the reads with MiXCR, one row per CDR3 protein. The sample shows about 180,000 distinct CDR3 sequences, roughly 50% of them seen only once. Selection for sequencing was limited to patients who had shown CD8+CD57+ cell expansion by flow cytometry.

Sequencing used sorted CD4+, CD8+, or CD8+CD57+ T cells (not recorded which) from PBMCs. The J gene is TRBJ1-4, the V gene TRBV6-2 or TRBV6-3; D perhaps matches TRBD1 (5 bases). The sequence was obtained from a human donor with aplastic anemia. DNA for the CDR3: TGTGCCAGCAGTTACCCGGAGGGGACGGTCAATGAAAAACTGTTTTTT. Amino acids: CASSYPEGTVNEKLFF.